Given below is one TCR beta chain in context. The CDR3 runs to 10 residues. The ends were cut back, 8 bases at V and 12 bases at J, with 10 bases in the middle. Germline CDR1 reads SNHLY; CDR2 reads FYNNEI. The assay was immunoSEQ multiplex PCR, and TCRdb's table has in-frame clones only and misses some. The sample lists about 50,000 clones; approximately 95% were seen once. This entry is derived from a study of human thymus T cells. The TCR sequence derives from a girl younger than two with a congenital heart defect but otherwise immunologically healthy. V gene TRBV2 combines with J gene TRBJ1-4, with D possibly being TRBD1 (5 bases). The material sequenced was blood. CDR3 amino acids: CASFGGELFF. CDR3 sequence (DNA): TGTGCCAGCTTTGGGGGGGAACTGTTTTTT.